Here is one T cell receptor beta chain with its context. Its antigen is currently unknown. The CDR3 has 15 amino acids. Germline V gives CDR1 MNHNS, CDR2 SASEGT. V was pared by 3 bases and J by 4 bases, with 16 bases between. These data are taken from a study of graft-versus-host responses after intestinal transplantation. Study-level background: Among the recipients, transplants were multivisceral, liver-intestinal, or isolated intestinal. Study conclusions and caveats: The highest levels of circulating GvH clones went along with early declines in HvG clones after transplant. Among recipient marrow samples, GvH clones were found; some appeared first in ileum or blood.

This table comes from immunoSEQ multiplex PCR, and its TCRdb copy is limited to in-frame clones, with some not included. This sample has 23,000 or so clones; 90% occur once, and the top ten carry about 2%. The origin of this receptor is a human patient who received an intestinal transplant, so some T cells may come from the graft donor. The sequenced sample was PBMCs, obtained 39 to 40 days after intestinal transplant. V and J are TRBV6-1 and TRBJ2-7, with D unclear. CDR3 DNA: TGTGCCAGCAGTGATGGGCCATCTCCCCCGTACGAGCAGTACTTC. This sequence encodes CASSDGPSPPYEQYF.